This TCR beta chain was captured in a study of shared clonotypes between healthy human individuals. Only in-frame clones appear in the TCRdb table, and some are missing; sequencing was by immunoSEQ multiplex PCR. This table has about 1.1 million clones, 75% to 80% appearing once. This sequence was found in a man aged 18 to 29 in good health. Some clones in this sample may be carry-over from other donors' samples. Sequencing used memory CD4+ T cells from PBMCs. Subset given: CD45RA-negative fraction.

CDR3 coding DNA: TGTGCCAGCAGAAATTGGGTGGTCGAGGGCACCGGGGAGCTGTTTTTT. Amino acid sequence: CASRNWVVEGTGELFF. The genes are TRBV5-6 and TRBJ2-2, with D perhaps TRBD2 (5 bases). Between the trimmed V and J ends, which lost 5 bases and 4 bases, there was a span of 18 bases. This CDR3 region has 16 residues. Germline CDR1 and CDR2: SGHDT and YYEEEE.